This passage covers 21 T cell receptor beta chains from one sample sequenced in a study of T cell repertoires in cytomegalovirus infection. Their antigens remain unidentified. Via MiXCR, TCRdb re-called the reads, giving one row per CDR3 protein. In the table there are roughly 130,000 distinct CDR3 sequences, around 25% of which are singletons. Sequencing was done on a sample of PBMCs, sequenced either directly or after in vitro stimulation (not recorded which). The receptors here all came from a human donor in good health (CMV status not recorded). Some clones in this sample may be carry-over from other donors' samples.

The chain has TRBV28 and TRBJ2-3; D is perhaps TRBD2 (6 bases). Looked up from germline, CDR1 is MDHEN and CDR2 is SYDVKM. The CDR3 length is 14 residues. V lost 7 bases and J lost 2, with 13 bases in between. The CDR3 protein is CASTDPGVTDTQYF. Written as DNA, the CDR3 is TGTGCCAGCACCGACCCGGGGGTCACAGATACGCAGTATTTT.

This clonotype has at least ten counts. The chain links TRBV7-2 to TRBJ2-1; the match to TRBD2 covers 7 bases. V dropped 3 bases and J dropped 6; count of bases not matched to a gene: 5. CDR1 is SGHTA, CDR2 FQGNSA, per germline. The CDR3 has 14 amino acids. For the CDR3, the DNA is TGTGCCAGCAGCTTCCCCTCGGGGGGCAATGAGCAGTTCTTC. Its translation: CASSFPSGGNEQFF.

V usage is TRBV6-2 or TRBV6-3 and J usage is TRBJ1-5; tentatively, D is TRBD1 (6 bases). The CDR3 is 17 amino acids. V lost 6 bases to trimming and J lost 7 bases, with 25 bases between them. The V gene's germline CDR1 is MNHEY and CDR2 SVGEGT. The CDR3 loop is CASSPGWRDISGQPQHF. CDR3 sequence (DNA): TGTGCCAGCAGCCCCGGCTGGCGGGACATCTCGGGGCAGCCCCAGCATTTT.

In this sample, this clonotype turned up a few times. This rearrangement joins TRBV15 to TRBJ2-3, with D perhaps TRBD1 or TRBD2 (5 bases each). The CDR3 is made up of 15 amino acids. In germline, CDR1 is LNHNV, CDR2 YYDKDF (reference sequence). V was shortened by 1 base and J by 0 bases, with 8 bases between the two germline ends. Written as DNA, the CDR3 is TGTGCCACCAGCAGAGCGGGGCCTAGCACAGATACGCAGTATTTT. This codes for CATSRAGPSTDTQYF.

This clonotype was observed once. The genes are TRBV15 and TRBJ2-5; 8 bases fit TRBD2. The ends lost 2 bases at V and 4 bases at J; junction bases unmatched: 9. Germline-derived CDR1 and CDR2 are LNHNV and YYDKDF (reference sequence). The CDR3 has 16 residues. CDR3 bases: TGTGCCACCAGCAGATCCGGAGCGGGAGTGGCAGAGACCCAGTACTTC. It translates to CATSRSGAGVAETQYF.

The CDR3 reads CASRDFGAGGNQPQHF. The CDR3 nucleotides are TGTGCCAGCAGGGATTTTGGGGCAGGGGGCAATCAGCCCCAGCATTTT. V usage is TRBV2 and J usage is TRBJ1-5; perhaps TRBD1 as D (6 bases). V lost 6 bases and J lost 2, with 17 bases in between. Germline lookup yields CDR1 SNHLY and CDR2 FYNNEI. This CDR3 spans 16 amino acids.

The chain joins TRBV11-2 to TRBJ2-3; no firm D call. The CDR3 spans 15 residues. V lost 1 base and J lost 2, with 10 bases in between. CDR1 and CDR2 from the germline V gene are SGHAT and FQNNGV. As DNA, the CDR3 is TGTGCCAGCAGCTTAGGGCACACGGACACAGATACGCAGTATTTT. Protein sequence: CASSLGHTDTDTQYF.

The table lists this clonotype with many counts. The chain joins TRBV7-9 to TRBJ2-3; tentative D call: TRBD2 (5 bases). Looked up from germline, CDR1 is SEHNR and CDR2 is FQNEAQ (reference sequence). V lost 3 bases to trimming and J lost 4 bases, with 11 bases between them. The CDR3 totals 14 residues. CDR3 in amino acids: CASSFGRAPDTQYF. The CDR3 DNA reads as TGTGCCAGCAGCTTCGGGCGGGCGCCAGATACGCAGTATTTT.

CDR3 in amino acids: CASSSRPGLAGGVAKNIQYF. The DNA of the CDR3 is TGCGCCAGCAGCTCTCGCCCGGGACTAGCGGGAGGGGTAGCCAAAAACATTCAGTACTTC. The chain carries TRBV10-2 and TRBJ2-4; 16 nucleotides agree with TRBD2. Germline CDR1 reads WSHSY; CDR2 reads SAAADI. Unmatched junction bases numbered 11, after V lost 6 bases and J lost 0 bases. CDR3 length: 20 residues.

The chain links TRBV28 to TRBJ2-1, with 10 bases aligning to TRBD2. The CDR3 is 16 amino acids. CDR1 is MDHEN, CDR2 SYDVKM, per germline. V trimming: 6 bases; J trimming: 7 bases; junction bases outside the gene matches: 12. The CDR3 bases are TGTGCCAGCAGCCCTTACGGGACTAGCGTAAATAATGAGCAGTTCTTC. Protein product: CASSPYGTSVNNEQFF.

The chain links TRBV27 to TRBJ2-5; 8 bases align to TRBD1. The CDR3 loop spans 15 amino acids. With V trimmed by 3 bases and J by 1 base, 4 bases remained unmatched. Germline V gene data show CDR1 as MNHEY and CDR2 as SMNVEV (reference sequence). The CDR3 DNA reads TGTGCCAGCAGTTTCCTCGGACAGGGCCAAGAGACCCAGTACTTC. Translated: CASSFLGQGQETQYF.

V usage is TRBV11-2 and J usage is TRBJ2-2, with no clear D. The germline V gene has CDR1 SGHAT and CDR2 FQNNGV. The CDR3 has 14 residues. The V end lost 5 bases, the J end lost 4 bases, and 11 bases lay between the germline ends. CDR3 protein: CASSPTDVTGELFF. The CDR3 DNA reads TGTGCCAGCAGCCCGACGGATGTCACCGGGGAGCTGTTTTTT.

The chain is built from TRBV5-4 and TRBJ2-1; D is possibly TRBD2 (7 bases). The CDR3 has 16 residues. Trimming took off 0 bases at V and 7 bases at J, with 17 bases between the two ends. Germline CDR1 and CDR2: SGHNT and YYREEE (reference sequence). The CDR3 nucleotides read TGTGCCAGCAGCTTGGGGGGGGCGGGAGTTAGTAATGAGCAGTTCTTC. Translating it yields CASSLGGAGVSNEQFF.

In DNA, the CDR3 is TGCGCCAGCAGCGCGGGATTCCGAGGCGATGAGCAGTTCTTC. Its protein is CASSAGFRGDEQFF. The chain employs TRBV5-1 and TRBJ2-1, with TRBD2 as a possible D gene (6 bases). Trimming took 4 bases from V and 8 from J, leaving 16 bases between them. There are 14 residues in the CDR3. The germline V gene encodes CDR1 SGHRS and CDR2 YFSETQ.

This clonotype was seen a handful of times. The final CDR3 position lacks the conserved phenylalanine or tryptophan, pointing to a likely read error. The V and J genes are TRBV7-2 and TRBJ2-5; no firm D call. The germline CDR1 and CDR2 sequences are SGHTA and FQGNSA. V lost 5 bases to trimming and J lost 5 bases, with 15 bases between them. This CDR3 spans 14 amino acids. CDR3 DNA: TGTGCCAGCAGCCCTTACCTGCAAGGGGAGACCCAGTACTCC. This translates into CASSPYLQGETQYS.

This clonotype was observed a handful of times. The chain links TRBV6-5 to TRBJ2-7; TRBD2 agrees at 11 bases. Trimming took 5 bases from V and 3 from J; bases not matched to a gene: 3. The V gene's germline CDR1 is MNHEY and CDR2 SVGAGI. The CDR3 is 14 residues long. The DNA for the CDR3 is TGTGCCAGCAGTAAGACTAGCGGGAACTACGAGCAGTACGTC. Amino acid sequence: CASSKTSGNYEQYV.

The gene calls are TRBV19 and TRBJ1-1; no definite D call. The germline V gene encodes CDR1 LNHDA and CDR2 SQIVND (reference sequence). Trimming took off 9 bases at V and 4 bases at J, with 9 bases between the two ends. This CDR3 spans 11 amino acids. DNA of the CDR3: TGTGCCAGCCGGAGATCCACTGAAGCTTTCTTT. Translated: CASRRSTEAFF.

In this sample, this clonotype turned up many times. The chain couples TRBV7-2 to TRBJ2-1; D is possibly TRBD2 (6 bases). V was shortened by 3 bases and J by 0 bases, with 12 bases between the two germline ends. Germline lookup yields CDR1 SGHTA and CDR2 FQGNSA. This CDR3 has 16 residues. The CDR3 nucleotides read TGTGCCAGCAGCTTTACCGGGAGCCCCTCCTACAATGAGCAGTTCTTC. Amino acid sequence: CASSFTGSPSYNEQFF. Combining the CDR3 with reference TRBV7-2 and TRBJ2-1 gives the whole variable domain GAGVSQSPSNKVTEKGKDVELRCDPISGHTALYWYRQSLGQGLEFLIYFQGNSAPDKSGLPSDRFSAERTGGSVSTLTIQRTQQEDSAVYLCASSFTGSPSYNEQFFGPGTRLTVL.

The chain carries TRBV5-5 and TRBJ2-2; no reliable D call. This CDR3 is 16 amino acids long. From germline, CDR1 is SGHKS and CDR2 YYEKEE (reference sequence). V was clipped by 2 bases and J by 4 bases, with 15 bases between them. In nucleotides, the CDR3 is TGTGCCAGCAGCTTTGCGGCCCTCTTAACCACCGGGGAGCTGTTTTTT. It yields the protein CASSFAALLTTGELFF.

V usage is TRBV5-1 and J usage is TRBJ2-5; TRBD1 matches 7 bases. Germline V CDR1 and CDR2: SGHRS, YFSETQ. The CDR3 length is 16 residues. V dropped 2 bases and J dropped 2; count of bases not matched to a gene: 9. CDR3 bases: TGCGCCAGCAGCTTATCGACAGGGCGAAGACAAGAGACCCAGTACTTC. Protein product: CASSLSTGRRQETQYF.

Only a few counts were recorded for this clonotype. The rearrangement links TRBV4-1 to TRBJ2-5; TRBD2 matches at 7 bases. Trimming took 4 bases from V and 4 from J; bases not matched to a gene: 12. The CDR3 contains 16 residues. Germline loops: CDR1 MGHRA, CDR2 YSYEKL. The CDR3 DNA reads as TGCGCCAGCAGCCTTGTCTGGGCGGGAGTTGGAGAGACCCAGTACTTC. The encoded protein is CASSLVWAGVGETQYF.